The 22 T cell receptor beta chains presented below share a single source sample, sequenced in a study of T cell responses to AZD1222 COVID-19 vaccine. The protocol was immunoSEQ multiplex PCR, while the TCRdb copy is restricted to in-frame clones and leaves out a portion. The data show roughly 120,000 clones, roughly 90% seen once. Here the sequenced sample was peripheral blood, taken 28 days after the second AZD1222 dose. All receptors come from an adult who received the AZD1222 COVID-19 vaccine.

The V gene is TRBV14, the J gene TRBJ1-2; D perhaps matches TRBD1 (6 bases). CDR1 is SGHDN and CDR2 is FVKESK in the germline V gene. This CDR3 is built from 14 residues. Trimming stripped 1 base from V and 6 bases from J, with 12 bases between. The CDR3 DNA follows: TGTGCCAGCAGCCAAGTAGGCCCAGGGGATGGCTACACCTTC. Translation: CASSQVGPGDGYTF.

The rearrangement joins TRBV28 to TRBJ2-5, with TRBD2 matching 14 bases. Germline V lookup: CDR1 MDHEN, CDR2 SYDVKM. V lost 4 bases, J lost 4 bases, and 8 bases stayed unmatched. The CDR3 is 17 residues long. The CDR3 sequence: CASSWGLAGARGETQYF. The CDR3 region has the DNA TGTGCCAGCAGTTGGGGACTAGCGGGAGCTCGAGGAGAGACCCAGTACTTC.

This chain connects TRBV5-1 to TRBJ1-1, with D perhaps matching TRBD1 (5 bases). Trimming took off 7 bases at V and 5 bases at J, with 15 bases between the two ends. The V gene's germline CDR1 is SGHRS and CDR2 YFSETQ. This CDR3 spans 13 amino acids. The CDR3 loop is CASGDQGRTEAFF. The CDR3 nucleotides are TGCGCCAGCGGAGATCAGGGTAGGACTGAAGCTTTCTTT.

The rearrangement links TRBV28 to TRBJ2-2; D call uncertain. The CDR3 has 17 amino acids. Germline V gene data show CDR1 as MDHEN and CDR2 as SYDVKM. V lost 6 bases and J 2 bases, leaving 19 bases between the germline ends. This CDR3 is CASRVGSYGPNTGELFF. CDR3 DNA sequence: TGTGCCAGCAGGGTTGGTAGCTACGGGCCCAACACCGGGGAGCTGTTTTTT.

The chain uses TRBV2 and TRBJ2-7; 7 bases match TRBD2. CDR1 is SNHLY, CDR2 FYNNEI, per germline. This CDR3 comprises 14 residues. The V gene end was trimmed by 7 bases and the J gene end by 4 bases; junction bases not matched to a gene: 10. The CDR3 DNA sequence: TGTGCCAGCATAAGCGGCGGGAGTAGGTACGAGCAGTACTTC. The encoded protein is CASISGGSRYEQYF.

This chain connects TRBV19 to TRBJ2-1; D remains ambiguous. The V and J ends lost 5 bases and 8 bases respectively, with 10 bases between them. This CDR3 is 12 amino acids long. The V gene's germline CDR1 is LNHDA and CDR2 SQIVND (reference sequence). The CDR3 protein is CASSLRLDEQFF. In DNA form, the CDR3 reads TGTGCCAGTAGTCTAAGGTTGGATGAGCAGTTCTTC.

The CDR3 sequence is CASSFLAGGHGEAFF. DNA for the CDR3: TGTGCCAGCAGCTTCCTCGCCGGGGGGCATGGTGAAGCTTTCTTT. The chain employs TRBV7-9 and TRBJ1-1, with D possibly TRBD1 on 6 matching bases. The V gene lost 3 bases and the J gene lost 7 bases, with 18 bases spanning the gap. Germline CDR1 and CDR2: SEHNR and FQNEAQ (reference sequence). This CDR3 comprises 15 residues.

Here the CDR3 DNA reads TGTGCCAGCGGGACTTCCAACTATGGCTACACCTTC. Amino acids: CASGTSNYGYTF. The V gene is TRBV12-3 or TRBV12-4, the J gene TRBJ1-2; D perhaps matches TRBD1 (5 bases). V was cut by 8 bases and J by 2 bases, with 9 bases left in between. The length of the CDR3 is 12 residues.

The chain has TRBV3-1 (or the pseudogene TRBV3-2) and TRBJ1-1; D possibly corresponds to TRBD1 (6 bases). The germline CDR1 and CDR2 sequences are LGHDT and YNNKEL (reference sequence). The CDR3 consists of 14 residues. Trimming shortened V by 3 bases and J by 4 bases, and 12 bases separated the two germline ends. In nucleotides, the CDR3 is TGTGCCAGCAGCCAGTGGACGGGGGCCACTGAAGCTTTCTTT. It codes for CASSQWTGATEAFF.

The chain has TRBV27 and TRBJ2-3, with 12 bases lining up with TRBD2. J was trimmed by 4 bases and V by 2 bases; bases with no gene match: 4. CDR3 length equals 16 residues. Germline CDR1 reads MNHEY; CDR2 reads SMNVEV (reference sequence). CDR3 bases: TGTGCCAGCAGTTTAATCCTAGCGGGAGGGGCAGATACGCAGTATTTT. This gives the protein CASSLILAGGADTQYF.

The chain uses TRBV6-5 and TRBJ1-6; D is unclear. Germline assignment: CDR1 MNHEY and CDR2 SVGAGI. This CDR3 contains 13 residues. V gave up 2 bases and J gave up 6 bases, with 5 bases separating them. The CDR3 loop reads CASSYRGNSPLHF. The CDR3 DNA follows: TGTGCCAGCAGTTACAGAGGTAATTCACCCCTCCACTTT.

V and J are TRBV28 and TRBJ2-7; D might be TRBD1 (6 bases). Per germline, CDR1 MDHEN and CDR2 SYDVKM. Trimming removed 5 bases from V and 0 bases from J, with 14 bases in between. The CDR3 is made up of 15 amino acids. CDR3 nucleotides: TGTGCCAGCAGTCTTCGACAGGCCCTCTCCTACGAGCAGTACTTC. Translating it yields CASSLRQALSYEQYF. Complete variable domain (other parts from reference TRBV28 and TRBJ2-7): DVKVTQSSRYLVKRTGEKVFLECVQDMDHENMFWYRQDPGLGLRLIYFSYDVKMKEKGDIPEGYSVSREKKERFSLILESASTNQTSMYLCASSLRQALSYEQYFGPGTRLTVT.

The chain combines TRBV27 with TRBJ1-4; TRBD1 matches 11 bases. CDR3 length equals 17 residues. Per germline, CDR1 MNHEY and CDR2 SMNVEV (reference sequence). V was clipped by 4 bases and J by 4 bases; unmatched bases: 8. The CDR3 here is CASSSKDRGRFNEKLFF. CDR3 nucleotides: TGTGCCAGCAGTTCGAAGGACAGGGGGCGCTTTAATGAAAAACTGTTTTTT.

V gene TRBV5-1 combines with J gene TRBJ2-7; 7 bases align to TRBD1. The CDR3 extends over 15 amino acids. Germline loops: CDR1 SGHRS, CDR2 YFSETQ. The V segment lost 4 bases and the J segment 2 bases; nucleotides outside the gene matches: 9. The CDR3 reads CASSLAGTAPYEQYF. CDR3 nucleotides: TGCGCCAGCAGCCTAGCCGGGACAGCACCCTACGAGCAGTACTTC.

This sequence joins TRBV19 and TRBJ2-1; TRBD1 matches at 9 bases. Looked up from germline, CDR1 is LNHDA and CDR2 is SQIVND (reference sequence). The CDR3 has 15 residues. The V gene end was trimmed by 7 bases and the J gene end by 6 bases; junction bases not matched to a gene: 10. CDR3 bases: TGTGCCAGTACTATGTCCGGGACAGGGTCCAATGAGCAGTTCTTC. Amino acid sequence: CASTMSGTGSNEQFF.

This rearrangement joins TRBV2 to TRBJ2-4, with TRBD1 matching over 9 bases. Germline assignment: CDR1 SNHLY and CDR2 FYNNEI. The CDR3 contains 14 residues. V lost 3 bases and J lost 4; bases outside the gene matches: 1. The CDR3 loop reads CASSEDRGKNIQYF. The CDR3 DNA sequence: TGTGCCAGCAGTGAGGACAGGGGTAAAAACATTCAGTACTTC.

The V call is TRBV6-6, the J call TRBJ2-7, with TRBD1 as a possible D gene (6 bases). Germline loops: CDR1 MNHNY, CDR2 SVGAGI (reference sequence). The length of the CDR3 is 13 residues. V lost 7 bases and J lost 3, with 13 bases in between. CDR3 amino acids: CASNLQGNYEQYF. The DNA of the CDR3 is TGTGCCAGCAATTTACAGGGAAACTACGAGCAGTACTTC.

V is TRBV3-1 (or the pseudogene TRBV3-2) and J is TRBJ1-1; TRBD1 matches 9 bases. The CDR3 is made up of 15 amino acids. Germline CDR1 is LGHDT and CDR2 is YNNKEL (reference sequence). Trimming at V came to 4 bases and at J to 4 bases, leaving 7 bases not matched to a gene. The CDR3 region has the DNA TGTGCCAGCAGCCTTAACCCGGACAGGGGCACTGAAGCTTTCTTT. Its protein product is CASSLNPDRGTEAFF.

The rearrangement joins TRBV19 to TRBJ1-6, with 7 bases matching TRBD1. Germline values: CDR1 LNHDA, CDR2 SQIVND (reference sequence). The CDR3 contains 15 residues. V was pared by 4 bases and J by 4 bases, with 4 bases of the junction left unmatched. The CDR3 DNA follows: TGTGCCAGTAGTAGACAGGGAAATTATAATTCACCCCTCCACTTT. It encodes CASSRQGNYNSPLHF.

The V and J genes are TRBV28 and TRBJ2-3; tentatively, D is TRBD1 (6 bases). This CDR3 has 14 residues. Germline V gene sequence: CDR1 MDHEN, CDR2 SYDVKM. Trimming took off 3 bases at V and 6 bases at J, with 13 bases between the two ends. CDR3 region: CASSFGGSGDTQYF. The CDR3 DNA follows: TGTGCCAGCAGTTTTGGGGGCTCGGGGGATACGCAGTATTTT.

The V call is TRBV19, the J call TRBJ1-1; 8 bases match TRBD1. The V and J ends lost 7 bases and 1 base, in that order; junction bases with no gene match: 5. This CDR3 is built from 14 residues. The germline gives CDR1 LNHDA, CDR2 SQIVND (reference sequence). The CDR3 here is CASKKTGANTEAFF. CDR3 bases: TGTGCCAGTAAAAAGACAGGGGCGAACACTGAAGCTTTCTTT.

This chain links TRBV5-6 with TRBJ2-7; the D gene could be TRBD1 or TRBD2 (5 bases each). This CDR3 contains 14 residues. The germline V gene encodes CDR1 SGHDT and CDR2 YYEEEE. With 5 bases removed from V and 6 bases from J, the gap between germline ends came to 18 bases. CDR3 in DNA: TGTGCCAGCAGTTTACCGGGACCCTTGGGCGAGCAGTACTTC. It specifies CASSLPGPLGEQYF. The full variable domain, its missing parts supplied by reference TRBV5-6 and TRBJ2-7, is DAGVTQSPTHLIKTRGQQVTLRCSPKSGHDTVSWYQQALGQGPQFIFQYYEEEERQRGNFPDRFSGHQFPNYSSELNVNALLLGDSALYLCASSLPGPLGEQYFGPGTRLTVT.